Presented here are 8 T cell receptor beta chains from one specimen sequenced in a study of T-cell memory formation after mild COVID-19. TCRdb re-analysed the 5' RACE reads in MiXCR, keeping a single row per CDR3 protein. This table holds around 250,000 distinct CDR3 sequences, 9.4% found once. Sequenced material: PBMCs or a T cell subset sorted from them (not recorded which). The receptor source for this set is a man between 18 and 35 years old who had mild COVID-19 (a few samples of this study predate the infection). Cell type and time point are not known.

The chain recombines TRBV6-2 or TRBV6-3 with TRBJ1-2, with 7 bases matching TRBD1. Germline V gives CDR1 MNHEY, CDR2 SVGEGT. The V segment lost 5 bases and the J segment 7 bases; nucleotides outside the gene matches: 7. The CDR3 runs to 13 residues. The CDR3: CASSDDRAFGYTF. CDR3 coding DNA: TGTGCCAGCAGTGATGACAGGGCATTTGGCTACACCTTC.

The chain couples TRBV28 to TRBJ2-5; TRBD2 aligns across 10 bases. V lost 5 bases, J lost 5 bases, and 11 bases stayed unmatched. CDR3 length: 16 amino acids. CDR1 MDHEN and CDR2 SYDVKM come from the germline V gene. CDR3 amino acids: CASSVVSGGTWETQYF. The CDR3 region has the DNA TGTGCCAGCAGTGTCGTTAGCGGGGGGACATGGGAGACCCAGTACTTC.

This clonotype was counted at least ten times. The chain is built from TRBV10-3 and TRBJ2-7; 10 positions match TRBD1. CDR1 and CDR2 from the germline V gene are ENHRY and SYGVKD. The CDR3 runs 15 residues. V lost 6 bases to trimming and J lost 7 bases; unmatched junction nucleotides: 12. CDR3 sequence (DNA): TGTGCCATCAGCGAGGGCCGGGACAGGGGACGTGAGCAGTACTTC. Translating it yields CAISEGRDRGREQYF.

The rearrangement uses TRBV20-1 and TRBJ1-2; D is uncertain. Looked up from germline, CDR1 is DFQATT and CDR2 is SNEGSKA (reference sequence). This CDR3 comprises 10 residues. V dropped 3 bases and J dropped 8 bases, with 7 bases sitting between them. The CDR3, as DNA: TGCAGTGCTAGGGCCTGGGGCTACACCTTC. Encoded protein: CSARAWGYTF.

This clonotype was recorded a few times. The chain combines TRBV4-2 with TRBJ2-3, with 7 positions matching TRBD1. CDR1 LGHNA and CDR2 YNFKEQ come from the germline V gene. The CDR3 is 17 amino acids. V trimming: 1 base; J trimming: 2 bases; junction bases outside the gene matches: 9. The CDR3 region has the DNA TGTGCCAGCAGCCAAGCTGGGCGGACAGGACTCACAGATACGCAGTATTTT. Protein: CASSQAGRTGLTDTQYF.

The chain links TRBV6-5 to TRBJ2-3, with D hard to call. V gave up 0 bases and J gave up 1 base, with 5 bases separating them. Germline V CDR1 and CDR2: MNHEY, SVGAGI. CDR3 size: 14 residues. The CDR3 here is CASSYSGGTDTQYF. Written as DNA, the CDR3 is TGTGCCAGCAGTTACTCAGGCGGCACAGATACGCAGTATTTT.

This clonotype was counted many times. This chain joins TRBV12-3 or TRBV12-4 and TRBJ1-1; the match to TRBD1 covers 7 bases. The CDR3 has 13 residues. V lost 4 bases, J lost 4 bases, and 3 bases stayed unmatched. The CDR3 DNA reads TGTGCCAGCAGTTCAGGGGGGGCCACTGAAGCTTTCTTT. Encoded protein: CASSSGGATEAFF.

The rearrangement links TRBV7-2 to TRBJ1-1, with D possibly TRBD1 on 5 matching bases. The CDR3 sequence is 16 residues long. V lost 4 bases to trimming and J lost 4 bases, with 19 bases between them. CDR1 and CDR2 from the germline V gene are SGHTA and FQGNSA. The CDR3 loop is CASSYRAGLVGTEAFF. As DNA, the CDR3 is TGTGCCAGCAGCTATCGGGCAGGGCTCGTGGGCACTGAAGCTTTCTTT.